These 10 T cell receptor beta chains originate from one sample sequenced in a study of T-cell memory formation after mild COVID-19. TCRdb reprocessed the 5' RACE reads with MiXCR, giving one entry per CDR3 protein. The table lists 350,000 or so distinct CDR3 sequences, over 10% of them singletons, with about 20% in the top ten. Sequencing was carried out using PBMCs or a T cell subset sorted from them (not recorded which). The source of these receptors is a man aged 18 to 30 who had mild COVID-19 (a few samples of this study predate the infection). Cell type and time point are not known.

A few counts support this clonotype. The CDR3 region has the DNA TGTGCCAGCAGTAGAAAGTTCAGTTTATCGACCGGGGAGCTGTTTTTT. As protein: CASSRKFSLSTGELFF. V usage is TRBV6-4 and J usage is TRBJ2-2; no clear D gene. The V end lost 5 bases, the J end lost 5 bases, and 18 bases lay between the germline ends. The CDR3 runs 16 residues. From germline, CDR1 is MRHNA and CDR2 SNTAGT.

This clonotype was counted a few times. The V call is TRBV7-9, the J call TRBJ1-2; no reliable D call. Germline values: CDR1 SEHNR, CDR2 FQNEAQ (reference sequence). The CDR3 spans 15 residues. Trimming took 4 bases from V and 2 from J, leaving 14 bases between them. CDR3: CASSSRGGGNYGYTF. For the CDR3, the DNA is TGTGCCAGCAGCTCGCGTGGAGGCGGAAACTATGGCTACACCTTC.

This clonotype was counted a few times. The chain has TRBV11-1 and TRBJ1-5; the D is unclear. The CDR3 runs to 14 residues. Trimming cost V 1 base and J 6 bases, with 10 bases left between them. CDR1 SGHAT and CDR2 FQDESV come from the germline V gene (reference sequence). The CDR3 here is CASSLEGKGQPQHF. The CDR3 DNA sequence: TGTGCCAGCAGCTTAGAAGGGAAGGGTCAGCCCCAGCATTTT.

This clonotype was found a few times. The chain employs TRBV6-2 or TRBV6-3 and TRBJ1-5; D is possibly TRBD1 (5 bases). V was pared by 6 bases and J by 2 bases, with 8 bases between. The CDR3 has 13 amino acids. Germline CDR1 MNHEY, CDR2 SVGEGT. CDR3 nucleotide sequence: TGTGCCAGCAGGTTCAGGGGCAATCAGCCCCAGCATTTT. It is translated as CASRFRGNQPQHF.

The CDR3 is CASSWTGDTNEQFF. CDR3 bases: TGTGCCAGCAGTTGGACAGGGGATACGAATGAGCAGTTCTTC. V and J are TRBV12-3 or TRBV12-4 and TRBJ2-1, with 9 bases aligning to TRBD1. J lost 7 bases, V lost 4 bases, and 5 bases had no gene match. CDR3 size: 14 residues.

The genes are TRBV14 and TRBJ2-1; D remains unclear. CDR3 length: 12 amino acids. Per germline, CDR1 SGHDN and CDR2 FVKESK. Between the trimmed V and J ends, which lost 3 bases and 10 bases, there was a span of 10 bases. Written as DNA, the CDR3 is TGTGCCAGCAGCCAGGGGTCAAACGAGCAGTTCTTC. Its translation: CASSQGSNEQFF.

Only a few counts were recorded for this clonotype. This chain joins TRBV5-5 and TRBJ1-3, with D maybe TRBD1 (6 bases). The CDR3 is 16 residues long. Germline CDR1 SGHKS, CDR2 YYEKEE (reference sequence). The V and J ends lost 3 bases and 3 bases respectively, with 16 bases between them. CDR3 nucleotide sequence: TGTGCCAGCAGCTCACAGGGACTACTCAGTGGAAACACCATATATTTT. As protein: CASSSQGLLSGNTIYF.

The table lists this clonotype with a few counts. This chain links TRBV20-1 with TRBJ1-1; D not resolved. Trimming cost V 0 bases and J 0 bases, with 8 bases left between them. The germline CDR1 and CDR2 sequences are DFQATT and SNEGSKA (reference sequence). CDR3 length: 14 residues. The CDR3 nucleotides are TGCAGTGCTAGAGATCCGGGGATGAACACTGAAGCTTTCTTT. Translated: CSARDPGMNTEAFF.

This clonotype has a handful of counts. This chain joins TRBV20-1 and TRBJ2-5; 8 bases align to TRBD2. J lost 5 bases, V lost 6 bases, and 17 bases had no gene match. Germline assignment: CDR1 DFQATT and CDR2 SNEGSKA (reference sequence). The CDR3 runs to 16 residues. In nucleotides, the CDR3 is TGCAGTGCCACCCTCCCGACCGGGGGGGCCGGTGAGACCCAGTACTTC. This translates into CSATLPTGGAGETQYF.

This clonotype was seen more than once but under ten times. This rearrangement joins TRBV5-1 to TRBJ2-2; tentatively, D is TRBD2 (6 bases). The CDR3 is 15 amino acids. Per the germline V gene, CDR1 is SGHRS and CDR2 is YFSETQ. V dropped 2 bases and J dropped 3 bases, with 11 bases sitting between them. CDR3 sequence: CASSFSGLDTGELFF. DNA of the CDR3: TGCGCCAGCAGCTTCTCGGGACTCGACACCGGGGAGCTGTTTTTT.